Reported below is one T cell receptor (beta chain). Its antigen is as yet unknown. Extracted RNA was reverse transcribed, and the resulting cDNA served as sequencing template. The data were produced by immunoSEQ multiplex PCR, yet TCRdb's version contains in-frame clones alone and is incomplete. Among fewer than 150,000 clones listed, less than 80% were seen once. The data are from a study of CD8+ T cells in alopecia areata. Study outcomes and limitations: More clonal than normal scalp was lesional scalp, particularly alopecia totalis/universalis.

The CDR3 consists of 12 residues. CDR1 SGDLS and CDR2 YYNGEE come from the germline V gene. With 7 bases clipped from V and 7 bases from J, the junction kept 8 bases outside the gene matches. The chain carries TRBV9 and TRBJ2-7, with 7 bases that match TRBD1. This clonotype was sampled from a human donor in good health. The sequencing sample was made of CD4+ T cells sorted from blood. The CDR3 loop reads CASSYRGGEQYF. In DNA form, the CDR3 reads TGTGCCAGCTCCTACAGGGGCGGAGAGCAGTACTTC.